This T cell receptor beta chain appears in the sequencing data of a study of human T cells and chemical hapten exposure. Study in general: Patients, predominantly female, presented with alopecia areata, totalis or universalis. Slight volume differences across pooled libraries mainly accounted for varying per-sample TCR yields. General study results and limits: TCRs whose frequency exceeded 1 in 1000 remained the same following DPC sensitization.

This clonotype was seen at least ten times. Its specificity is not known. Individual cDNA molecules had unique molecular identifiers attached to them by the library. TCRdb fed the RACE reads into MiXCR, producing one record per CDR3 protein. The repertoire holds some 83,000 distinct CDR3 sequences, approximately 12% seen once, with roughly 4.2% in the top ten. Germline lookup yields CDR1 SEHNR and CDR2 FQNEAQ (reference sequence). The CDR3 is 16 residues long. V gave up 3 bases and J gave up 0 bases, with 14 bases separating them. The time point here: patch test 1, 2 weeks after DPC sensitization. Treatment noted: therapeutic diphenylcyclopropenone sensitization with weekly scalp DPC.

The sequence was obtained from a woman aged 45-65 years with alopecia areata. Some clones in this sample may be carry-over from other donors' samples. The input for sequencing was whole blood, taken in connection with sensitization to the hapten diphenylcyclopropenone (DPC). J is TRBJ1-2 and V is TRBV7-9; D possibly corresponds to TRBD1 (6 bases). The CDR3 reads CASSFAGAFPNYGYTF. The CDR3 DNA follows: TGTGCCAGCAGCTTCGCAGGGGCCTTTCCTAACTATGGCTACACCTTC.